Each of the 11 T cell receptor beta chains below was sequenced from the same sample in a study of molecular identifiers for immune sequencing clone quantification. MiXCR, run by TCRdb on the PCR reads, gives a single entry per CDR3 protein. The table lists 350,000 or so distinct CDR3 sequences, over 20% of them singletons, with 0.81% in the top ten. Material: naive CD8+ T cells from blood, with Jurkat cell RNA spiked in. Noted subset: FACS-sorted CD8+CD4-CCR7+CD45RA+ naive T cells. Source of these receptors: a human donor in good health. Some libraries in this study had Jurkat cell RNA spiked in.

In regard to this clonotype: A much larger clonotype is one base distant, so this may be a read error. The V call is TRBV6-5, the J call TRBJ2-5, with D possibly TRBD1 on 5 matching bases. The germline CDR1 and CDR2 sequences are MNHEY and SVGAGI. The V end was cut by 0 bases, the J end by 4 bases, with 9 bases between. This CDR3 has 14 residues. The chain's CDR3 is CASSYSGPRETQYF. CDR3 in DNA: TGTGCCAGCAGTTACTCGGGGCCTCGAGAGACCCAGTACTTC.

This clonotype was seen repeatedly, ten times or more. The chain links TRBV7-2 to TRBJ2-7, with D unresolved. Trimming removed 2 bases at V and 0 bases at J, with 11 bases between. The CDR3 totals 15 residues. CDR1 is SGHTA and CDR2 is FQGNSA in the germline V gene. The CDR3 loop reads CASSLSGTDSYEQYF. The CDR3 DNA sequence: TGTGCCAGCAGCTTATCGGGTACGGACTCCTACGAGCAGTACTTC.

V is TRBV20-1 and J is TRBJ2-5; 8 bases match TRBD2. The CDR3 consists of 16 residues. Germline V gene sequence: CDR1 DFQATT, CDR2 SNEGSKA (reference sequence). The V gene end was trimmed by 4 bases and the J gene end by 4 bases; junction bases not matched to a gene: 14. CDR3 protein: CSANILGLEWAETQYF. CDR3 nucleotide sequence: TGCAGTGCTAATATTCTGGGACTAGAATGGGCAGAGACCCAGTACTTC.

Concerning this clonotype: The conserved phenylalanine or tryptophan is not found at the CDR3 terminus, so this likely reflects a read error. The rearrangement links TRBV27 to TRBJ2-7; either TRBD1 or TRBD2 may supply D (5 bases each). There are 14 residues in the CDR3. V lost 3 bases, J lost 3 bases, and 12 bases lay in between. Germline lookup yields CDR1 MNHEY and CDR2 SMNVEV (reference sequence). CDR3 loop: CASSFLGPSYEQYL. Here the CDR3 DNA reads TGTGCCAGCAGTTTTTTGGGACCGAGCTACGAGCAGTACCTC.

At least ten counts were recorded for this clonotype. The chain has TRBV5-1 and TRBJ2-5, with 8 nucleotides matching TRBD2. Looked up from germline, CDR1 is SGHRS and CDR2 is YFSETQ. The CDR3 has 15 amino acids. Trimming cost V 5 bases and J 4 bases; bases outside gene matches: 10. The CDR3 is CASSQGVRGGETQYF. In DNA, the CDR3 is TGCGCCAGCAGTCAAGGTGTCCGGGGGGGAGAGACCCAGTACTTC. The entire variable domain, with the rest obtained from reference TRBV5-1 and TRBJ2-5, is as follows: KAGVTQTPRYLIKTRGQQVTLSCSPISGHRSVSWYQQTPGQGLQFLFEYFSETQRNKGNFPGRFSGRQFSNSRSEMNVSTLELGDSALYLCASSQGVRGGETQYFGPGTRLLVL.

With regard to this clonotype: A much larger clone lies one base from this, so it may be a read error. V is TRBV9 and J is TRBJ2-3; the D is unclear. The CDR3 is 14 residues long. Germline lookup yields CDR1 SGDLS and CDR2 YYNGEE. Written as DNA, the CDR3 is TGTGTCAGCAGCGTAGAAGCAGGAGCAGATACGCAGTATTTT. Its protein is CVSSVEAGADTQYF.

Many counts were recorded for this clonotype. In nucleotides, the CDR3 is TGTGCTAGTGGTTTCGTCAACCTGTTGAGAGGGGAGAACAATGAGCAGTTCTTC. Translation gives CASGFVNLLRGENNEQFF. The chain carries TRBV12-5 and TRBJ2-1, with D tentatively TRBD1 or TRBD2 (5 bases each). V lost 3 bases to trimming and J lost 5 bases, with 23 bases between them. Germline loops: CDR1 LGHNT, CDR2 FRNRAP. The CDR3 length is 18 residues.

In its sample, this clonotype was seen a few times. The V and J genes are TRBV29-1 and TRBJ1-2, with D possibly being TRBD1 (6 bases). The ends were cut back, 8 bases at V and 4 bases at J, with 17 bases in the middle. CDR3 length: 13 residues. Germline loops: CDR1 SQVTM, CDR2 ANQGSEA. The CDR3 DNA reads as TGCAGCACCCTAGATCAGGGGATCTATGGCTACACCTTC. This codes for CSTLDQGIYGYTF.

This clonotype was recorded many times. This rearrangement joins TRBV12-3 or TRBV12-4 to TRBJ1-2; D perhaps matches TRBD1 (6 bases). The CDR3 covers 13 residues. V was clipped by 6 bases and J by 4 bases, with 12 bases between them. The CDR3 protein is CASSPGQAYGYTF. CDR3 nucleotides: TGTGCCAGCAGCCCGGGACAAGCCTATGGCTACACCTTC.

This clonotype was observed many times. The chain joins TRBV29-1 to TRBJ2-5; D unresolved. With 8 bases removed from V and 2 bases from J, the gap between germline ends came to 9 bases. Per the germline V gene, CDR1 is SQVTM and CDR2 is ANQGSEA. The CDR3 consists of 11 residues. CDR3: CSSVGQETQYF. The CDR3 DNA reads TGCAGCTCGGTGGGGCAAGAGACCCAGTACTTC. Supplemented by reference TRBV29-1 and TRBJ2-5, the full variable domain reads SAVISQKPSRDICQRGTSLTIQCQVDSQVTMMFWYRQQPGQSLTLIATANQGSEATYESGFVIDKFPISRPNLTFSTLTVSNMSPEDSSIYLCSSVGQETQYFGPGTRLLVL.

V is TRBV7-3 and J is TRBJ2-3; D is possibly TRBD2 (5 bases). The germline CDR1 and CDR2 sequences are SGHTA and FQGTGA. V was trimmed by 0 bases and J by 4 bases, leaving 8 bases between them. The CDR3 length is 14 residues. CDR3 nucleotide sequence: TGTGCCAGCAGCTTAACGTTCGGGGCAGATACGCAGTATTTT. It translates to CASSLTFGADTQYF.